This T cell receptor (beta chain) emerged from a study of cytomegalovirus exposure and HLA in healthy donors. In the study overall: Counted in an early data release were about 85 million unique TCRs from HLA-typed donors.

On this clone: Antigen unknown.

The germline V and J ends were trimmed by 5 bases and 10 bases, with 12 bases remaining between them. The CDR3 runs to 13 residues. Germline loops: CDR1 SEHNR, CDR2 FQNEAQ (reference sequence). Study conclusions and caveats: A missense variant in DCLRE1C was later tied to TCR beta V- and J-gene trimming. Productive rates of about 90% or about 30% were seen for most TCR beta V segments in an earlier analysis. The authors listed over 150 TCR beta chains as cytomegalovirus-associated.

Both 60 Vbeta primers and 13 Jbeta primers went into the PCR. Libraries were prepared by immunoSEQ multiplex PCR; TCRdb keeps only in-frame clonotypes and omits some of them. The repertoire holds about 150,000 clones, with around four fifths as singletons. The sequenced material came from PBMCs. This sequence was found in a male donor in good health and CMV-seronegative. J is TRBJ1-6 and V is TRBV7-9; D might be TRBD1 (6 bases). The CDR3 spells CASSRGGVSPLHF. CDR3 sequence (DNA): TGTGCCAGCAGCCGAGGGGGGGTATCACCCCTCCACTTT. The full variable domain, completed using reference TRBV7-9 and TRBJ1-6, is DTGVSQNPRHKITKRGQNVTFRCDPISEHNRLYWYRQTLGQGPEFLTYFQNEAQLEKSRLLSDRFSAERPKGSFSTLEIQRTEQGDSAMYLCASSRGGVSPLHFGNGTRLTVT.